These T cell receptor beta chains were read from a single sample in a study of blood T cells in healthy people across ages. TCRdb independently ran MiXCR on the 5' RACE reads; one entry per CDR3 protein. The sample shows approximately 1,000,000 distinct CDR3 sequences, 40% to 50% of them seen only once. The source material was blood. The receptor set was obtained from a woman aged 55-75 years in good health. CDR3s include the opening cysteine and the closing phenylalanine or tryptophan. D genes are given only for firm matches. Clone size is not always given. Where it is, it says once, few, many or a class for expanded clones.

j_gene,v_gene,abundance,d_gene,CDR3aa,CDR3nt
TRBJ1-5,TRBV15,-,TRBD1,CATSREGRGSDQPQHF,TGTGCCACCAGCAGAGAAGGCAGGGGGTCGGATCAGCCCCAGCATTTT
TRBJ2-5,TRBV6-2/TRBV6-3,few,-,CASNAAGEQYF,TGTGCCAGCAATGCCGCGGGTGAGCAGTACTTC
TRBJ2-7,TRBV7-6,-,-,CASSLGTPGTYERYF,TGTGCCAGCAGCTTAGGTACCCCGGGGACCTACGAGCGGTACTTC
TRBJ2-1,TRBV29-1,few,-,CSVEETRDFHNEQFF,TGCAGCGTTGAAGAGACCCGGGACTTCCACAATGAGCAGTTCTTC
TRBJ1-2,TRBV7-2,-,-,CASSLGGKQGSLGGYTF,TGTGCCAGCAGCTTAGGAGGCAAACAGGGATCATTGGGTGGCTACACCTTC
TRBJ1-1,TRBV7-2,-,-,CASSANRVSNTEAFF,TGTGCCAGCAGCGCCAACAGGGTATCTAACACTGAAGCTTTCTTT
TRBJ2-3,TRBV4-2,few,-,CASSQGLADTDTQYF,TGTGCCAGCAGCCAAGGCTTAGCGGACACAGATACGCAGTATTTT
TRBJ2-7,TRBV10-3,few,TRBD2,CAIGGSAYEQYF,TGTGCCATCGGCGGGAGCGCCTACGAGCAGTACTTC
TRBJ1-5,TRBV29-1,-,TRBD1,CSVGDRGSNQPQHF,TGCAGCGTCGGTGACAGGGGGAGCAATCAGCCCCAGCATTTT
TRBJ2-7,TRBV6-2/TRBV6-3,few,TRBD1,CASSYGDRESPYEQYF,TGTGCCAGCAGTTACGGGGACAGAGAGTCTCCCTACGAGCAGTACTTC
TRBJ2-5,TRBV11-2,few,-,CASSLRRGGETQYF,TGTGCCAGCAGCTTACGCAGGGGGGGTGAGACCCAGTACTTC
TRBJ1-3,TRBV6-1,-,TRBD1,CASSARDRGRPGNTIYF,TGTGCCAGCAGTGCCAGGGACAGGGGAAGACCTGGAAACACCATATATTTT
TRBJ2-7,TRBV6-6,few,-,CASRSATRLYEQYF,TGTGCCAGCAGGTCAGCAACCCGGCTGTACGAGCAGTACTTC
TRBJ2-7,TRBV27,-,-,CASSTGSVSEQYF,TGTGCCAGCAGTACAGGTAGCGTGTCCGAGCAGTACTTC
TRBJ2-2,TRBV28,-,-,CASKEGAVQGAGELFF,TGTGCCAGCAAGGAGGGGGCGGTTCAGGGCGCCGGGGAGCTGTTTTTT
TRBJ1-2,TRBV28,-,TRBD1,CASSSSGGFSGYTF,TGTGCCAGCAGTTCGTCAGGGGGCTTTAGTGGCTACACCTTC
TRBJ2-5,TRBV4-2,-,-,CASLAPGGEQYF,TGTGCCAGCCTCGCTCCAGGCGGTGAGCAGTACTTC
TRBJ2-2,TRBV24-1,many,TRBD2,CATSDLGTSGLTGELFF,TGTGCCACCAGTGATTTAGGGACTAGCGGTCTCACCGGGGAGCTGTTTTTT
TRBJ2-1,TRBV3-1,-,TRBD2,CASSHIAGGHGGNEQFF,TGTGCCAGCAGCCATATAGCGGGAGGCCACGGTGGCAATGAGCAGTTCTTC
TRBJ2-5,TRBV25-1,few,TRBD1,CASRWTGEETQYF,TGTGCCAGCAGGTGGACAGGGGAGGAGACCCAGTACTTC
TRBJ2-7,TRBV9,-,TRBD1,CASSEEPGQGYDEQYF,TGTGCCAGCAGCGAGGAACCGGGACAGGGATACGACGAGCAGTACTTC
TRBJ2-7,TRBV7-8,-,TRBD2,CASSMTSLYEQYF,TGTGCCAGCAGCATGACTAGCCTCTACGAGCAGTACTTC
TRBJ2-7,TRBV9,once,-,CASNVDYGAYEQYF,TGTGCCAGCAACGTAGATTATGGGGCCTACGAGCAGTACTTC
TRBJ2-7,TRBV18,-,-,CASSPEGRGNEQYF,TGTGCCAGCTCACCAGAGGGTCGCGGAAACGAGCAGTACTTC
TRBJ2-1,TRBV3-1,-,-,CASSQVPGVQRLSYNEQFF,TGTGCCAGCAGCCAAGTTCCCGGAGTGCAGCGGCTGTCCTACAATGAGCAGTTCTTC
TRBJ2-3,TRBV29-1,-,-,CSVKSPVTDTQYF,TGCAGCGTTAAGTCTCCAGTCACAGATACGCAGTATTTT
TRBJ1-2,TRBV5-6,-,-,CASSFGPNLNYGYTF,TGTGCCAGCAGCTTCGGGCCGAACCTGAACTATGGCTACACCTTC
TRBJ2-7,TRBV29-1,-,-,CSVEIPGSSYEQYF,TGCAGCGTTGAAATCCCTGGCAGTTCCTACGAGCAGTACTTC
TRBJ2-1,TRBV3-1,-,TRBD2,CASSQEVGLAGVNEQFF,TGTGCCAGCAGCCAAGAAGTCGGACTAGCGGGAGTGAATGAGCAGTTCTTC
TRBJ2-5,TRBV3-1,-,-,CASSQGARGGTQYF,TGTGCCAGCAGCCAAGGCGCAAGGGGGGGGACCCAGTACTTC
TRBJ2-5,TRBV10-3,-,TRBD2,CAISPAGEETQYF,TGTGCCATCAGCCCAGCGGGAGAAGAGACCCAGTACTTC
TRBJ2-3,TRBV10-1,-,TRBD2,CASSSGSHQDTQYF,TGCGCCAGCAGTAGCGGGAGTCACCAGGATACGCAGTATTTT
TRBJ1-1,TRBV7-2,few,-,CASGRRADTEAFF,TGTGCCAGCGGCAGGCGGGCTGACACTGAAGCTTTCTTT
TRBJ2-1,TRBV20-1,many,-,CSARDPLAYNEQFF,TGCAGTGCTAGGGACCCCCTAGCTTACAATGAGCAGTTCTTC